This T cell receptor (beta chain) was observed in a study of T cells in Graves' hyperthyroidism and ophthalmopathy. Study-level points and caveats: Most thyroid-expanded clonotypes above 0.001 were also found in blood.

V dropped 6 bases and J dropped 5 bases, with 29 bases sitting between them. This CDR3 spans 19 amino acids. Germline V gene lookup returns CDR1 PRHDT and CDR2 FYEKMQ (reference sequence). About this clonotype: Its target is unknown.

No ophthalmopathy progression within 18 months constituted stable Graves' hyperthyroidism. Those patients with uncontrolled infection, other autoimmune disease, pregnancy or lactation were excluded. Amplified TCR beta CDR3 regions came from RNA transcripts. Researchers ran a first-round RT-PCR on the TCR CDR3 using the HTBI primer set. TCRdb re-called the multiplex PCR reads with MiXCR, one entry per CDR3 protein. This table holds some 98,000 distinct CDR3 sequences, about 37% found once. Sequencing was performed on peripheral blood or thyroid tissue (not recorded which). This chain links TRBV13 with TRBJ1-5; D gene unclear. The source is a woman in her thirties with Graves' hyperthyroidism. The CDR3 region is CASSLISGFKGNLHQPQHF. The CDR3 bases are TGTGCCAGCAGTTTAATCTCCGGGTTCAAGGGTAATCTCCATCAGCCCCAGCATTTT.